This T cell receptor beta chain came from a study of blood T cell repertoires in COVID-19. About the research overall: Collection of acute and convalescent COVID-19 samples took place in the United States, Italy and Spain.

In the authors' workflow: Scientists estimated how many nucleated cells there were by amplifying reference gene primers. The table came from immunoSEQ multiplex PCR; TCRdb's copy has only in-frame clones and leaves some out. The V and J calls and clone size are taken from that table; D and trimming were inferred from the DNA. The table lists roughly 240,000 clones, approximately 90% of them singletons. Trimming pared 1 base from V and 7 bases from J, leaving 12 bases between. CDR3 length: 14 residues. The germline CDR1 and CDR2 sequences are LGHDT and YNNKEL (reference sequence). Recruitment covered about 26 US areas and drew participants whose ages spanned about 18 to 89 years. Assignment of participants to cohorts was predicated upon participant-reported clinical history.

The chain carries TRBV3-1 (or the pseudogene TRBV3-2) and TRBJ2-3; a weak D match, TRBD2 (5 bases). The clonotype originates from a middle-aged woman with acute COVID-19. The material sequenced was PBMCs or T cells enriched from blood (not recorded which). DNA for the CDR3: TGTGCCAGCAGCCAAGTGCTGCAGCGGAATACGCAGTATTTT. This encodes CASSQVLQRNTQYF.